This T cell receptor beta chain appears in the sequencing data of a study of OX40 agonist ivuxolimab in advanced cancers. Study-wide results and caveats: Low normalized T-cell clonal expansion also characterized some of the nonresponders.

A remark on this clone: Its antigen remains unknown.

Some clones are missing from TCRdb's copy, which holds only in-frame ones; the method was immunoSEQ multiplex PCR. Of roughly 67,000 clones detected, approximately 92% appear once; the ten largest clones hold over 10%. The germline gives CDR1 SNHLY, CDR2 FYNNEI. Trimming removed 7 bases at V and 4 bases at J, with 11 bases between. The CDR3 spans 14 residues. The receptor's source is an adult with an advanced solid tumor such as melanoma, head and neck, liver or kidney cancer. The chain joins TRBV2 to TRBJ2-6; possibly TRBD1 or TRBD2 for D (5 bases each). Sample: CD4+ or CD8+ T cells sorted from blood, taken in a trial of the OX40 agonist ivuxolimab. CDR3 coding DNA: TGTGCCAGCACCCCGGGGACCGGGGCCAACGTCCTGACTTTC. Protein product: CASTPGTGANVLTF.